The rows below give T cell receptor beta chains drawn from one sample of a study of early T cells in non-severe SARS-CoV-2 infection. MiXCR was run by TCRdb on the 5' RACE reads, yielding one entry per CDR3 protein. Of 15,000 to 25,000 distinct CDR3 sequences listed, approximately 4.1% are singletons. Sequencing was carried out using whole blood. Receptors originate from an adult who was a healthcare worker with PCR-confirmed SARS-CoV-2 infection or an uninfected control (not recorded which). The CDR3 runs from the conserved cysteine through the conserved F or W. The D gene is left open where the match is weak. Part of the rows lack a size; the others show once, few, many or a class for expanded clones.

TRBJ2-7 | - | 13 | many | TRBV29-1 | TGCAGCGTTGAAGAGCCCCGACATACCGAGCAGTACTTC | CSVEEPRHTEQYF
TRBJ1-5 | - | 16 | - | TRBV10-1 | TGCGCCAGTAGGGACAACTCAAACTATAGCAATCAGCCCCAGCATTTT | CASRDNSNYSNQPQHF
TRBJ1-2 | - | 14 | many | TRBV5-6 | TGTGCCACCACGGGGGGTCGGCGGGTCGGCGGCTACACCTTC | CATTGGRRVGGYTF
TRBJ2-5 | - | 16 | many | TRBV5-8 | TGTGCCAGCAGGCTGGGAACAGACTCACTACAAGAGACCCAGTACTTC | CASRLGTDSLQETQYF
TRBJ2-6 | - | 14 | many | TRBV12-3/TRBV12-4 | TGTGCCAGCAGTTTAACAGCTGGGGCCAACGTCCTGACTTTC | CASSLTAGANVLTF
TRBJ2-1 | - | 17 | many | TRBV12-2 | TGTGCAAGTCGCTTGACGAAGATAGCGGGGGATAACAATGAGCAGTTCTTC | CASRLTKIAGDNNEQFF
TRBJ2-2 | - | 15 | - | TRBV24-1 | TGTGCCACCAGTGCTACGGAATCCGACACCGGGGAGCTGTTTTTT | CATSATESDTGELFF
TRBJ1-2 | - | 15 | medium-sized | TRBV5-1 | TGCGCCAGCAGCTTGCCGAACCGGGACGGCTATGGCTACACCTTC | CASSLPNRDGYGYTF
TRBJ2-2 | TRBD1 | 15 | many | TRBV11-2 | TGTGCCAGCAGTCAGGACAGGTTAAACACCGGGGAGCTGTTTTTT | CASSQDRLNTGELFF
TRBJ1-5 | - | 15 | - | TRBV7-9 | TGTGCCAGCTCCCGTGATAGGGTTCCCAATCAGCCCCAGCATTTT | CASSRDRVPNQPQHF
TRBJ1-1 | - | 13 | many | TRBV29-1 | TGCAGCGCGGGGGTTTGGGACAACACTGAAGCTTTCTTT | CSAGVWDNTEAFF
TRBJ1-5 | TRBD1 | 13 | - | TRBV20-1 | TGCAGTGCTCCCGGACAGGGAGATCAGCCCCAGCATTTT | CSAPGQGDQPQHF
TRBJ2-4 | - | 14 | many | TRBV5-6 | TGTGCCAGCAGCTTGGTTGGCAGACAAAACATTCAGTACTTC | CASSLVGRQNIQYF
TRBJ2-1 | TRBD1 | 14 | many | TRBV3-1 | TGTGCCAGCAGCCAAGATCTGACAGGGACTGAGCAGTTCTTC | CASSQDLTGTEQFF
TRBJ2-7 | - | 16 | many | TRBV7-9 | TGTGCCAGCAGCACGCGCCGACATACCCCCTCCTACGAGCAGTACTTC | CASSTRRHTPSYEQYF
TRBJ2-1 | TRBD2 | 16 | few | TRBV5-8 | TGTGCCAGCAACCGACTAGCGGGGGCCTACTACAATGAGCAGTTCTTC | CASNRLAGAYYNEQFF
TRBJ2-5 | TRBD2 | 17 | many | TRBV5-6 | TGTGCCAGCAGCTCCCCCACAACTAGCGGGGGACAAGAGACCCAGTACTTC | CASSSPTTSGGQETQYF
TRBJ2-2 | - | 13 | few | TRBV6-2/TRBV6-3 | TGTGCCAGCAGCAAGTCCAACACCGGGGAGCTGTTTTTT | CASSKSNTGELFF
TRBJ1-4 | - | 14 | many | TRBV6-5 | TGTGCCAGTCGACTGGGACCTACTAATGAAAAACTGTTTTTT | CASRLGPTNEKLFF
TRBJ2-1 | TRBD1 | 16 | many | TRBV18 | TGTGCCAGCTCACCACCCGGGACAGGGGGTTCCAATGAGCAGTTCTTC | CASSPPGTGGSNEQFF
TRBJ1-1 | - | 13 | many | TRBV6-5 | TGTGCCAGCAGCTACGACGGAAGAACTGAAGCTTTCTTT | CASSYDGRTEAFF
TRBJ1-1 | - | 16 | many | TRBV27 | TGTGCCAGCAGCTTAAACCCCTGGACGGGACGGGATGAAGCTTTCTTT | CASSLNPWTGRDEAFF
TRBJ2-5 | - | 13 | many | TRBV12-3/TRBV12-4 | TGTGCCAGCAGTTTGGGGGAACTTTTGGCCCAGTACTTC | CASSLGELLAQYF
TRBJ1-4 | - | 15 | many | TRBV20-1 | TGCAGTGCTAAGCTTCCAGGGCAAAGGGATGAAAAACTGTTTTTT | CSAKLPGQRDEKLFF
TRBJ2-1 | - | 11 | many | TRBV4-1 | TGCGCCAGCAGCGAATGGAATGAGCAGTTCTTC | CASSEWNEQFF
TRBJ2-7 | - | 15 | medium-sized | TRBV4-3 | TGCGCCAGCAGCCTGGCCGGGAGTGCGGGGTACGAGCAGTACTTC | CASSLAGSAGYEQYF
TRBJ1-5 | TRBD1 | 16 | many | TRBV12-5 | TGTGCTAGTGCCCCTACACAGGGGTATAGCAATCAGCCCCAGCATTTT | CASAPTQGYSNQPQHF
TRBJ1-2 | - | 15 | many | TRBV3-1 | TGTGCCAGCAGCCAAGACCCCGACACGGGGTATGGCTACACCTTC | CASSQDPDTGYGYTF
TRBJ2-5 | - | 12 | many | TRBV7-2 | TGTGCCAGCAGCTCGACTATCGGGACCCAGTACTTC | CASSSTIGTQYF
TRBJ1-1 | TRBD1 | 14 | medium-sized | TRBV6-6 | TGTGCCAGCAGTTACCTGGACAGGGGAACTGAAGCTTTCTTT | CASSYLDRGTEAFF
TRBJ2-1 | - | 13 | many | TRBV6-1 | TGTGCCAGCAGGGAAAGGTGGGGCAATGAGCAGTTCTTC | CASRERWGNEQFF
TRBJ1-1 | - | 15 | many | TRBV5-1 | TGCGCCAGCAGCTTGTTTGACAGTGGGAACACTGAAGCTTTCTTT | CASSLFDSGNTEAFF
TRBJ1-3 | - | 16 | medium-sized | TRBV20-1 | TGCAGTGCTTCCAACCCGGACGGGAGCTCTGGAAACACCATATATTTT | CSASNPDGSSGNTIYF
TRBJ2-2 | - | 14 | many | TRBV6-5 | TGTGCCAGCAGTTACTCGCGGGGCACCGGGGAGCTGTTTTTT | CASSYSRGTGELFF
TRBJ2-7 | - | 15 | many | TRBV9 | TGTGCCAGCAGCGTAGGCCCTAACTACGTCAAGGAGCAGTACTTC | CASSVGPNYVKEQYF
TRBJ1-5 | - | 13 | many | TRBV10-3 | TGTGCCATCAGCAGGGAAGAAAATCAGCCCCAGCATTTT | CAISREENQPQHF
TRBJ2-5 | TRBD2 | 15 | many | TRBV4-3 | TGCGCCAGCAGCCAAACGGGGAGCGGGGGAGAGACCCAGTACTTC | CASSQTGSGGETQYF
TRBJ1-1 | - | 15 | many | TRBV10-3 | TGTGCCATCAGACCTGGCCCGAGACAAGACACTGAAGCTTTCTTT | CAIRPGPRQDTEAFF
TRBJ2-2 | TRBD2 | 17 | many | TRBV12-3/TRBV12-4 | TGTGCCAGCAGTCAGCGGGGGCGCGTCGGGAACACCGGGGAGCTGTTTTTT | CASSQRGRVGNTGELFF
TRBJ2-5 | - | 14 | - | TRBV5-8 | TGTGCCAGCAGCTTCAGCTTCGCTCCCGAGACCCAGTACTTC | CASSFSFAPETQYF
TRBJ2-1 | - | 15 | many | TRBV7-8 | TGTGCCAGCAGTCCGCCGGGACTGTCCTACAATGAGCAGTTCTTC | CASSPPGLSYNEQFF
TRBJ2-2 | - | 15 | many | TRBV6-5 | TGTGCCAGCAGTCCAGGGAAACGGAACACCGGGGAGCTGTTTTTT | CASSPGKRNTGELFF
TRBJ2-2 | - | 13 | many | TRBV10-3 | TGTGCCATCAGTGAAGGGGGCACCGGGGAGCTGTTTTTT | CAISEGGTGELFF